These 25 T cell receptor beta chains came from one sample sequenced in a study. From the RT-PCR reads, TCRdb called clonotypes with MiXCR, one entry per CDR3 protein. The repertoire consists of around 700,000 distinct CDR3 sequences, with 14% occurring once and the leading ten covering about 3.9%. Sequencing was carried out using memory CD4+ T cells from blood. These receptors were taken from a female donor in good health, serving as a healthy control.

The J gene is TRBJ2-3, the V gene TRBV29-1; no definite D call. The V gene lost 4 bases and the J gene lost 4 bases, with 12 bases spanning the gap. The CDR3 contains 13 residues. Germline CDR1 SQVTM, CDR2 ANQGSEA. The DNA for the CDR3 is TGCAGCGTTGGAGGTAGGGTAGCAGATACGCAGTATTTT. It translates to CSVGGRVADTQYF.

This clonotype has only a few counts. The CDR3 spells CASSLTSGGPYEQYF. CDR3 DNA sequence: TGTGCCAGCAGCCTTACTAGCGGGGGGCCCTACGAGCAGTACTTC. The V call is TRBV5-6, the J call TRBJ2-7; 12 bases fit TRBD2. The germline gives CDR1 SGHDT, CDR2 YYEEEE. Losses at the gene ends were 4 bases for V and 2 bases for J; bases not matched to a gene: 4. This CDR3 has 15 amino acids.

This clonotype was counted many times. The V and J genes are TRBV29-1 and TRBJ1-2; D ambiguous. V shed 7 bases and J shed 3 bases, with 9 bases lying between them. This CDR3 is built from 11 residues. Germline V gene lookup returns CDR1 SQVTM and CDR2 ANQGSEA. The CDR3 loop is CSAGAHYGYTF. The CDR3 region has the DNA TGCAGCGCTGGAGCGCACTATGGCTACACCTTC.

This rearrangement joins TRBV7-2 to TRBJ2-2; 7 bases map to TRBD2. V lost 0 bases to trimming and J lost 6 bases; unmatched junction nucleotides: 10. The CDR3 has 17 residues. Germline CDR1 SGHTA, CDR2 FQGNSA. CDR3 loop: CASSLAFLGGSAGELFF. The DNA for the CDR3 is TGTGCCAGCAGCTTAGCCTTCCTTGGCGGGAGTGCCGGGGAGCTGTTTTTT. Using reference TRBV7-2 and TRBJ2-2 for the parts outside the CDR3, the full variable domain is GAGVSQSPSNKVTEKGKDVELRCDPISGHTALYWYRQSLGQGLEFLIYFQGNSAPDKSGLPSDRFSAERTGGSVSTLTIQRTQQEDSAVYLCASSLAFLGGSAGELFFGEGSRLTVL.

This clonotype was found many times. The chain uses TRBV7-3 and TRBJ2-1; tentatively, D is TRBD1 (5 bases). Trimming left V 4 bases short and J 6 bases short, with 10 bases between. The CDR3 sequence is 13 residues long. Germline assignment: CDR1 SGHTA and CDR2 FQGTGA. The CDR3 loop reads CASSSGFANEQFF. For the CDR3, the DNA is TGTGCCAGCAGCTCAGGGTTTGCCAATGAGCAGTTCTTC.

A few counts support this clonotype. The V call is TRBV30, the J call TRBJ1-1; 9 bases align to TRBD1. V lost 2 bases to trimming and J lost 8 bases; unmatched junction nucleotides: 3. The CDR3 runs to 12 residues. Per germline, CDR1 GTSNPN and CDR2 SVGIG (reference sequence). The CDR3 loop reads CAWSIQGAEAFF. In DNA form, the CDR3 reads TGTGCCTGGAGTATACAGGGGGCGGAAGCTTTCTTT. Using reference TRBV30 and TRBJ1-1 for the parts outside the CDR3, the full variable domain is SQTIHQWPATLVQPVGSPLSLECTVEGTSNPNLYWYRQAAGRGLQLLFYSVGIGQISSEVPQNLSASRPQDRQFILSSKKLLLSDSGFYLCAWSIQGAEAFFGQGTRLTVV.

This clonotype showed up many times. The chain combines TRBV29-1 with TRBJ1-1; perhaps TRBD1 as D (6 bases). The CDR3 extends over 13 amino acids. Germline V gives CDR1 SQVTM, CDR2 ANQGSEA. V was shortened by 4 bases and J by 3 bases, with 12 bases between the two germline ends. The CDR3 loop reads CSVAGARHTEAFF. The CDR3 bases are TGCAGCGTTGCAGGGGCTCGGCACACTGAAGCTTTCTTT. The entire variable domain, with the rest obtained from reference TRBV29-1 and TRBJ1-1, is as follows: SAVISQKPSRDICQRGTSLTIQCQVDSQVTMMFWYRQQPGQSLTLIATANQGSEATYESGFVIDKFPISRPNLTFSTLTVSNMSPEDSSIYLCSVAGARHTEAFFGQGTRLTVV.

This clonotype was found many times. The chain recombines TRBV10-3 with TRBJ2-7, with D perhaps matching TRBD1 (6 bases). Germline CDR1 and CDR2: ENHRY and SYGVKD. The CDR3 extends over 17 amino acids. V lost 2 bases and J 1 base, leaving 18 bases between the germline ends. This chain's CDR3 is CAISEPYRVERSYEQYF. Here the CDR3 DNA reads TGTGCCATCAGTGAGCCGTACAGGGTGGAACGGTCCTACGAGCAGTACTTC.

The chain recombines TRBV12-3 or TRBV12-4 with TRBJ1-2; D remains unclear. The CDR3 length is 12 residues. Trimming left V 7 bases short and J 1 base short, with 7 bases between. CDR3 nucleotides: TGTGCCAGCACCGAGGGTAACTATGGCTACACCTTC. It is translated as CASTEGNYGYTF.

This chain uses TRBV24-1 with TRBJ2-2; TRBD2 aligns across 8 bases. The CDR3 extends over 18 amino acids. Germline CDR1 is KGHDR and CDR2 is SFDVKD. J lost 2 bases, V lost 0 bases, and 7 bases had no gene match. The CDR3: CATSDLFPGGTNTGELFF. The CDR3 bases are TGTGCCACCAGTGATTTGTTTCCGGGGGGGACCAACACCGGGGAGCTGTTTTTT.

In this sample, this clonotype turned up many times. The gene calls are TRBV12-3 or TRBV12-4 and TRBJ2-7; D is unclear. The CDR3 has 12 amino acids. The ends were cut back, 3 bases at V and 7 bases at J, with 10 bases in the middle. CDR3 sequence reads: CASSFRPWEQYF. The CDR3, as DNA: TGTGCCAGCAGTTTTAGGCCGTGGGAGCAGTACTTC.

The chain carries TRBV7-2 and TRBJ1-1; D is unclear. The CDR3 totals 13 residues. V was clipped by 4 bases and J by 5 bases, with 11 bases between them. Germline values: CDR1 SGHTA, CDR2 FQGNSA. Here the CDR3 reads CASSSHRKTEAFF. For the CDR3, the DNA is TGTGCCAGCAGCTCCCACCGAAAGACTGAAGCTTTCTTT.

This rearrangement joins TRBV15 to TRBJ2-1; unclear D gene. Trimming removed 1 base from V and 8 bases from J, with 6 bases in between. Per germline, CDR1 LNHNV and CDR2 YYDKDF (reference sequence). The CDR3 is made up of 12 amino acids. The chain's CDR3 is CATSRGYDEQFF. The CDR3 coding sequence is TGTGCCACCAGCAGAGGATACGATGAGCAGTTCTTC.

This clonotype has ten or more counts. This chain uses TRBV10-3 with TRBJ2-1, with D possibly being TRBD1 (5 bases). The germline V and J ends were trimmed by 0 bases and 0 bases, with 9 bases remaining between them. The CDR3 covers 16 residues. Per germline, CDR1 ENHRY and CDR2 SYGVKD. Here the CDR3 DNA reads TGTGCCATCAGTGAGTCTGGGGCGAGCTCCTACAATGAGCAGTTCTTC. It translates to CAISESGASSYNEQFF.

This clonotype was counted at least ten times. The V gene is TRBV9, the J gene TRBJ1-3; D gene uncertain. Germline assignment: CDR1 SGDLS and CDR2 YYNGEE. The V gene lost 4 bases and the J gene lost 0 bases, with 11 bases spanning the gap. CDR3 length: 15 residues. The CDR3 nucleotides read TGTGCCAGCAGCCCGGGTCCTCTCTCTGGAAACACCATATATTTT. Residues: CASSPGPLSGNTIYF.

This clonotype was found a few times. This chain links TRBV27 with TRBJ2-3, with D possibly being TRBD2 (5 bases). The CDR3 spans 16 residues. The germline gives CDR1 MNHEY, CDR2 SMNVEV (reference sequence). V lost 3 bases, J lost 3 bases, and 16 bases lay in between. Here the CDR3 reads CASSFRPAGRTDTQYF. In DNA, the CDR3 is TGTGCCAGCAGTTTTCGCCCTGCGGGTAGGACAGATACGCAGTATTTT.

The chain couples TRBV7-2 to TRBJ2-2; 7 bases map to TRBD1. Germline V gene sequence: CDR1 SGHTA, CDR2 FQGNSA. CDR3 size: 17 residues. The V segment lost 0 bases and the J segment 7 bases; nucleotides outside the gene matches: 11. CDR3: CASSLAGGSWGYGELFF. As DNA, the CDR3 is TGTGCCAGCAGCTTAGCAGGGGGCTCATGGGGTTACGGGGAGCTGTTTTTT.

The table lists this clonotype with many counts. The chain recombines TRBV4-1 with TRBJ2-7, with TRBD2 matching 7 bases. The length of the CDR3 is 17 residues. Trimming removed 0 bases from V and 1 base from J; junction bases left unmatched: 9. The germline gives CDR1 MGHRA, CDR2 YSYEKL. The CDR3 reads CASSQDIRLAESYEQYF. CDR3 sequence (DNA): TGCGCCAGCAGCCAAGATATTAGGCTAGCGGAGTCCTACGAGCAGTACTTC.

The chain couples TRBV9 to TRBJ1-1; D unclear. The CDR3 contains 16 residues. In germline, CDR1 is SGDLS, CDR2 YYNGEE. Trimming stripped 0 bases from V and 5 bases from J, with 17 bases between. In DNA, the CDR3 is TGTGCCAGCAGCGTAGTGGACGGGCAGTGGGGTACTGAAGCTTTCTTT. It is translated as CASSVVDGQWGTEAFF.

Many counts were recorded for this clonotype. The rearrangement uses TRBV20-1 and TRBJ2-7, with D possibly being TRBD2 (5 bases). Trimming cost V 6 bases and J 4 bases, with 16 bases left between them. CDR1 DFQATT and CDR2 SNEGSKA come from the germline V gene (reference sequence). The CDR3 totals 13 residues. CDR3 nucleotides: TGCAGTGCCCCGCTGACTACAAGATACGAGCAGTACTTC. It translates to CSAPLTTRYEQYF.

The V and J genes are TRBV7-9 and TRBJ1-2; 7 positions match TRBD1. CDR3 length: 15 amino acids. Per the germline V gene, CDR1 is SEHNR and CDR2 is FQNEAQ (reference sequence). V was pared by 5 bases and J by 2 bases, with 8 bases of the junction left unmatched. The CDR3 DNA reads TGTGCCAGCAGCCCCGCGGGCAGGGGGAACTATGGCTACACCTTC. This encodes CASSPAGRGNYGYTF.

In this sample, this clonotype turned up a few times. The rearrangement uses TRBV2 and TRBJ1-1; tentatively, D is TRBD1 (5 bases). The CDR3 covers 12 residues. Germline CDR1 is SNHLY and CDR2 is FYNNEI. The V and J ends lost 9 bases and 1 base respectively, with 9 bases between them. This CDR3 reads CARRRGNTEAFF. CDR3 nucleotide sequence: TGTGCCAGAAGGAGGGGGAACACTGAAGCTTTCTTT.

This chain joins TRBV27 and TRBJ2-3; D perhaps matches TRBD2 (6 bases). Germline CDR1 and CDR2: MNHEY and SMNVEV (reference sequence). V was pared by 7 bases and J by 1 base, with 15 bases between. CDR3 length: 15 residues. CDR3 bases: TGTGCCAGCACCCGCGGGGCTAGACGCACAGATACGCAGTATTTT. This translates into CASTRGARRTDTQYF.

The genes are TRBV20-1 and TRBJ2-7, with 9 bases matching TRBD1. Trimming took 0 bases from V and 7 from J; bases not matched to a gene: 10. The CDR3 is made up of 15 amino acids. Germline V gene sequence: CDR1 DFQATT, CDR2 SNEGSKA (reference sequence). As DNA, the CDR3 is TGCAGTGCTAGAGATCGCGTACAGGGGGCCTCGGAGCAGTACTTC. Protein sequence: CSARDRVQGASEQYF.

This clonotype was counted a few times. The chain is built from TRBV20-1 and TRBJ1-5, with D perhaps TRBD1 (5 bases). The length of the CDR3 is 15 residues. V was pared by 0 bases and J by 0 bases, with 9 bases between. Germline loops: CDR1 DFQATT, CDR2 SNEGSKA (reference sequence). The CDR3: CSARDQGHSNQPQHF. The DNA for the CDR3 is TGCAGTGCTAGAGATCAGGGCCATAGCAATCAGCCCCAGCATTTT.